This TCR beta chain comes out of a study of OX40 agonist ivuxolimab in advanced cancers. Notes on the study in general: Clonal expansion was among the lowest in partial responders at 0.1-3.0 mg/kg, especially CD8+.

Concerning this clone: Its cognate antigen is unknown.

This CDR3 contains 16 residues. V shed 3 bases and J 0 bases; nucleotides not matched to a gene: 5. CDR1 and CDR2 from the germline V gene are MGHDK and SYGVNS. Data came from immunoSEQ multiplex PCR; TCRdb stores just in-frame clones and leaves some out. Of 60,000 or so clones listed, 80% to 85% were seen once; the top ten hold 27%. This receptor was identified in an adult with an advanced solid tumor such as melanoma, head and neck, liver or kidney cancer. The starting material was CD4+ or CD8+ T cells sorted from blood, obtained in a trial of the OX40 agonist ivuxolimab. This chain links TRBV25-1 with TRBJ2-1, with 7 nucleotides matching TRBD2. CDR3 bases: TGTGCCAGCAGTGACCGTAGCGGGCCCTCCTACAATGAGCAGTTCTTC. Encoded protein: CASSDRSGPSYNEQFF.